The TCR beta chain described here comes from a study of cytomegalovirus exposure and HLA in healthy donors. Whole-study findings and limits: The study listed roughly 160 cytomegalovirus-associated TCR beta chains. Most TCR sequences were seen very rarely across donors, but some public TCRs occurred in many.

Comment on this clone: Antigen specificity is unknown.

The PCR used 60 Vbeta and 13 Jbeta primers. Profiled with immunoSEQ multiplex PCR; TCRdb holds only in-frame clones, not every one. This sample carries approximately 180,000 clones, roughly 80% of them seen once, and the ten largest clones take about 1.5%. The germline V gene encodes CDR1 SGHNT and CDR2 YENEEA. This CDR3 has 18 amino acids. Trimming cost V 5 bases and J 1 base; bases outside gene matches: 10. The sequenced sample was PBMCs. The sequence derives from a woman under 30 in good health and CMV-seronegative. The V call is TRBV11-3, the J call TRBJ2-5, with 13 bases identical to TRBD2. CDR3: CASSRGLAGVGIQETQYF. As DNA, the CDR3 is TGTGCCAGCAGCCGAGGACTAGCGGGAGTGGGTATCCAAGAGACCCAGTACTTC.